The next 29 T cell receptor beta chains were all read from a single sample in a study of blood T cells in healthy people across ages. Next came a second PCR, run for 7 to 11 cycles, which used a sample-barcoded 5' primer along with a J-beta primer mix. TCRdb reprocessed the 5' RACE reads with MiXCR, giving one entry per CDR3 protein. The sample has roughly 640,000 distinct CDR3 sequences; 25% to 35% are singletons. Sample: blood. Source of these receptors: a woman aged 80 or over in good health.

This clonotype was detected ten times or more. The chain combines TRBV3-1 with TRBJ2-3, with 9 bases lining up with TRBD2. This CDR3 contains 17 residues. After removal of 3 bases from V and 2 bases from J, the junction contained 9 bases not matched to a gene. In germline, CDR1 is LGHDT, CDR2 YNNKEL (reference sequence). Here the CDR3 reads CASSHGSTSGATDTQYF. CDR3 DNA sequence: TGTGCCAGCAGCCACGGGTCGACTAGCGGAGCCACAGATACGCAGTATTTT.

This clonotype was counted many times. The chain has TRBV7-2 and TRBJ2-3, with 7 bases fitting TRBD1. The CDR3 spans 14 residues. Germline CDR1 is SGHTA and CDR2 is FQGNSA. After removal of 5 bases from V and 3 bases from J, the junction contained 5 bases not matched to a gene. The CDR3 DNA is TGTGCCAGCAGCGTTGGACAGGTGACAGATACGCAGTATTTT. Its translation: CASSVGQVTDTQYF. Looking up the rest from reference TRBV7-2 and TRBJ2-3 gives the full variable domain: GAGVSQSPSNKVTEKGKDVELRCDPISGHTALYWYRQSLGQGLEFLIYFQGNSAPDKSGLPSDRFSAERTGGSVSTLTIQRTQQEDSAVYLCASSVGQVTDTQYFGPGTRLTVL.

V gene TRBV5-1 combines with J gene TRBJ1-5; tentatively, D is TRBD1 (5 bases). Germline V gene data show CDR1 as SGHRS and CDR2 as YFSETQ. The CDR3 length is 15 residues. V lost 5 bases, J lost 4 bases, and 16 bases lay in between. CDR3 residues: CASSLQGKGNQPQHF. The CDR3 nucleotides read TGCGCCAGCAGTTTGCAGGGAAAGGGAAATCAGCCCCAGCATTTT.

The CDR3 is CSARGFQENIQYF. The CDR3 coding sequence is TGCAGTGCTAGAGGATTTCAGGAAAACATTCAGTACTTC. V gene TRBV20-1 combines with J gene TRBJ2-4, with D hard to call. Per the germline V gene, CDR1 is DFQATT and CDR2 is SNEGSKA (reference sequence). V shed 1 base and J shed 5 bases, with 9 bases lying between them. This CDR3 contains 13 residues.

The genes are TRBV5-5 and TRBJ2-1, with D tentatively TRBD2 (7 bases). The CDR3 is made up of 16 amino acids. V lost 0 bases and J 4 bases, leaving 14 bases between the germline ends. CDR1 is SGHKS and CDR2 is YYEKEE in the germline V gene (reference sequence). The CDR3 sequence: CASSLVRGAPYNEQFF. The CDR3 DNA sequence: TGTGCCAGCAGCTTGGTTCGGGGGGCACCATACAATGAGCAGTTCTTC.

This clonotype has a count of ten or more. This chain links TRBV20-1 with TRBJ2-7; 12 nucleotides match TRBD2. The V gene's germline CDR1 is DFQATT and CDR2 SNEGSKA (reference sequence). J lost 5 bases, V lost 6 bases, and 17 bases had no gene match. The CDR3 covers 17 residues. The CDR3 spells CSAPYWGLAGGRDEQYF. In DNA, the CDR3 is TGCAGTGCACCTTACTGGGGTCTAGCGGGGGGGCGGGACGAGCAGTACTTC.

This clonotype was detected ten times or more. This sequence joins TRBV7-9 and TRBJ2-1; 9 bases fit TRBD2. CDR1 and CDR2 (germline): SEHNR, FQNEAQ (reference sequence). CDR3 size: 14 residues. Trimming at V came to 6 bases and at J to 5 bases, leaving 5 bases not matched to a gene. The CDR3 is CASSLAGYDNEQFF. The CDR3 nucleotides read TGTGCCAGCAGTCTAGCGGGGTATGACAATGAGCAGTTCTTC.

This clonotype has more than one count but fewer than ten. CDR3 nucleotides: TGTGCCAGCAGCGTCGATGGCAGCCGATACAACTATGGCTACACCTTC. Encoded protein: CASSVDGSRYNYGYTF. The chain joins TRBV9 to TRBJ1-2, with no clear D. The CDR3 is 16 amino acids. Germline CDR1 and CDR2: SGDLS and YYNGEE. V was pared by 2 bases and J by 2 bases, with 16 bases between.

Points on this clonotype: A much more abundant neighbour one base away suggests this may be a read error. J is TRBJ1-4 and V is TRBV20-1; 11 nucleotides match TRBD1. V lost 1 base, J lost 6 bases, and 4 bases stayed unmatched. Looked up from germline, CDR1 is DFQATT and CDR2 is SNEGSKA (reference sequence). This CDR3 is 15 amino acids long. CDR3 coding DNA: TGCAGTGCTAGAGTCCGGGGACAGGGGGATGAAAAACTGTTTTTT. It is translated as CSARVRGQGDEKLFF.

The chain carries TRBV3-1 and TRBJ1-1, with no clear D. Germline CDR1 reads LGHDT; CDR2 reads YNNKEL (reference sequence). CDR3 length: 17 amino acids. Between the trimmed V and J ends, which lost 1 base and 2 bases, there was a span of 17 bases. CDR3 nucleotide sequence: TGTGCCAGCAGCCAAGGGCGAGGGTTCGGTAGTAACACTGAAGCTTTCTTT. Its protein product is CASSQGRGFGSNTEAFF.

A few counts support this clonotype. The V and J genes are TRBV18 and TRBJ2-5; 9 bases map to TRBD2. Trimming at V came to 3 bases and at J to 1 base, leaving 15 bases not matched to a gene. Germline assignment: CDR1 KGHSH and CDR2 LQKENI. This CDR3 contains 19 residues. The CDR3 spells CASSPNPTWGGGAQETQYF. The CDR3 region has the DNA TGTGCCAGCTCACCCAACCCCACTTGGGGCGGGGGGGCCCAAGAGACCCAGTACTTC.

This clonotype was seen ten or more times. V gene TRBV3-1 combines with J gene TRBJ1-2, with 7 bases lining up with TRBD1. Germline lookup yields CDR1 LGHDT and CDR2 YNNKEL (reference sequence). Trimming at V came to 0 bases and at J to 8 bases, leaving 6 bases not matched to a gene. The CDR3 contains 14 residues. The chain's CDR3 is CASSQEDRWGGYTF. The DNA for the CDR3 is TGTGCCAGCAGCCAAGAGGACAGGTGGGGAGGCTACACCTTC.

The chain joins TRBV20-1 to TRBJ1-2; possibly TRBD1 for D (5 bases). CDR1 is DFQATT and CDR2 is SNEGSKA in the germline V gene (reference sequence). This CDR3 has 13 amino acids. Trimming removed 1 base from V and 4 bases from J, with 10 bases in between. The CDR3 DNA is TGCAGTGCTAGAGTTGGGGCTCGCTATGGCTACACCTTC. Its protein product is CSARVGARYGYTF.

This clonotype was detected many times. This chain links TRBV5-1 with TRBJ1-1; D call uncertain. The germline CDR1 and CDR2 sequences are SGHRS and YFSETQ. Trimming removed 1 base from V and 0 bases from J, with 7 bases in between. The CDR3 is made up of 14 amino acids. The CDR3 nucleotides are TGCGCCAGCAGCTTGTCCAGTATGAACACTGAAGCTTTCTTT. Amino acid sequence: CASSLSSMNTEAFF.

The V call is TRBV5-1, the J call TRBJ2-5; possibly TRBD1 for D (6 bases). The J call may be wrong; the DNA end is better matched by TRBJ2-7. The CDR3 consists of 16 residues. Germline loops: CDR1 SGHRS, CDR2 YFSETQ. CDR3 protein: CASSSAHSGVWDEQYF. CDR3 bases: TGCGCCAGCAGCTCAGCACACTCAGGGGTATGGGACGAGCAGTACTTC.

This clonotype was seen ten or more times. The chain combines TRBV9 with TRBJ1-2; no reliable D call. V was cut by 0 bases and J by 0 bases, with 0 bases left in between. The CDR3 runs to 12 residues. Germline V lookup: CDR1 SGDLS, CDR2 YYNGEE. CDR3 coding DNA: TGTGCCAGCAGCGTAGCTAACTATGGCTACACCTTC. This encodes CASSVANYGYTF. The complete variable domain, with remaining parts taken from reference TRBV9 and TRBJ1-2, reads DSGVTQTPKHLITATGQRVTLRCSPRSGDLSVYWYQQSLDQGLQFLIQYYNGEERAKGNILERFSAQQFPDLHSELNLSSLELGDSALYFCASSVANYGYTFGSGTRLTVV.

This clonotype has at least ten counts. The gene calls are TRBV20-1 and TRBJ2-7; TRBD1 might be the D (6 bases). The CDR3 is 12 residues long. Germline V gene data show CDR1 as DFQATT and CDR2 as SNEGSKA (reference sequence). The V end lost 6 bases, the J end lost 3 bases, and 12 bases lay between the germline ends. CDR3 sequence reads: CSARGTFYEQYF. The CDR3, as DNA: TGCAGTGCGAGGGGGACATTCTACGAGCAGTACTTC.

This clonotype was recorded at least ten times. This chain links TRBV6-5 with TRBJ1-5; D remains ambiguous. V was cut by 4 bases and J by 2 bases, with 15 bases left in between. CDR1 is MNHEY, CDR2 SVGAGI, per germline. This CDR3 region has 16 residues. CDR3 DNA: TGTGCCAGCAGTTCGGCCCGGGGAGCGGGCAATCAGCCCCAGCATTTT. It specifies CASSSARGAGNQPQHF.

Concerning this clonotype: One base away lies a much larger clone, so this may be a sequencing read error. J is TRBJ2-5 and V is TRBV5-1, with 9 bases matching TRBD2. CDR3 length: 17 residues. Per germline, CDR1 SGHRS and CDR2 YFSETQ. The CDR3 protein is CVSSPRASGGMQETQYF. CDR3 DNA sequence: TGCGTCAGCAGCCCGAGAGCCAGCGGGGGGATGCAAGAGACCCAGTACTTC.

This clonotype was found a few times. The CDR3 sequence is CASSLSPALSTGELFF. The CDR3 DNA reads TGTGCCAGCAGCTTATCTCCGGCGTTGAGTACCGGGGAGCTGTTTTTT. The chain is built from TRBV7-2 and TRBJ2-2; the D is unclear. CDR3 length: 16 amino acids. Germline-derived CDR1 and CDR2 are SGHTA and FQGNSA. The ends were cut back, 2 bases at V and 5 bases at J, with 15 bases in the middle.

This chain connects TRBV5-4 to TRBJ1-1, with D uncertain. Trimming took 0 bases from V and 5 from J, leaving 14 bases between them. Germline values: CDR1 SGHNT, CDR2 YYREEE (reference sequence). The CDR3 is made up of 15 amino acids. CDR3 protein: CASSLAVGKLTEAFF. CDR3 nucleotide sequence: TGTGCCAGCAGCTTGGCCGTAGGGAAGCTAACTGAAGCTTTCTTT.

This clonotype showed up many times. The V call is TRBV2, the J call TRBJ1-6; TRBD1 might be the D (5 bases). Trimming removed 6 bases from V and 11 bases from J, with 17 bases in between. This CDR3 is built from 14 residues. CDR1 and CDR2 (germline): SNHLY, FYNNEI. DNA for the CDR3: TGTGCCAGCAGCGCCCCGGGGGGAAGGGCACCCCTCCACTTT. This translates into CASSAPGGRAPLHF.

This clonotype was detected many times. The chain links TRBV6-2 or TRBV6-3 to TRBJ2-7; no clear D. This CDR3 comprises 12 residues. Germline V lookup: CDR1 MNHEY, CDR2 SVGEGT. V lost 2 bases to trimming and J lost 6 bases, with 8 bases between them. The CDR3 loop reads CASSYGVREQYF. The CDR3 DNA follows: TGTGCCAGCAGTTACGGAGTACGCGAGCAGTACTTC.

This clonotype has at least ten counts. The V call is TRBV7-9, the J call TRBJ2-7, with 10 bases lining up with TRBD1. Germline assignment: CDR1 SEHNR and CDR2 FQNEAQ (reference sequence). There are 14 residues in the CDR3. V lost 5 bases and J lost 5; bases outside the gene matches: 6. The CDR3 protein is CASSTRDRGHEQYF. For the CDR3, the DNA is TGTGCCAGCAGCACGAGGGACAGGGGCCACGAGCAGTACTTC. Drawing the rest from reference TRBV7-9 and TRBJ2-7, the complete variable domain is DTGVSQNPRHKITKRGQNVTFRCDPISEHNRLYWYRQTLGQGPEFLTYFQNEAQLEKSRLLSDRFSAERPKGSFSTLEIQRTEQGDSAMYLCASSTRDRGHEQYFGPGTRLTVT.

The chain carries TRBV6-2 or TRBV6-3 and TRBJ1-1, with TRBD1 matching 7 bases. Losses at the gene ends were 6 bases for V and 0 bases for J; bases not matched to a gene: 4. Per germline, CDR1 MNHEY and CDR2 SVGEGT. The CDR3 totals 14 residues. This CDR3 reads CASRQGGVNTEAFF. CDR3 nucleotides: TGTGCCAGCAGACAAGGGGGCGTGAACACTGAAGCTTTCTTT.

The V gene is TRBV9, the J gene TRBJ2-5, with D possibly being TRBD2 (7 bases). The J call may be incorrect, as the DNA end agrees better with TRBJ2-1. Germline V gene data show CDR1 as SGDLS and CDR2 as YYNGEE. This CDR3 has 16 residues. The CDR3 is CASSVAAGGHQETQFF. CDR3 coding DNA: TGTGCCAGCAGCGTAGCGGCCGGGGGGCACCAAGAGACCCAGTTCTTC.

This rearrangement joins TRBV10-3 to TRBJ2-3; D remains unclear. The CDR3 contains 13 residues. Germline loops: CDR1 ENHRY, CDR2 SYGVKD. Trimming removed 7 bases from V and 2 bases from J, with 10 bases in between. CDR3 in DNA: TGTGCCATCAACAGACCAGACACAGATACGCAGTATTTT. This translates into CAINRPDTDTQYF.

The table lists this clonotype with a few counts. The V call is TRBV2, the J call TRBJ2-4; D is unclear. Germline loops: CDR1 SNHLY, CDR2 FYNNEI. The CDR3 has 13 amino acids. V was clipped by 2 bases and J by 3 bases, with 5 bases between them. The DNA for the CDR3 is TGTGCCAGCAGTGAAACCGTCAAAAACATTCAGTACTTC. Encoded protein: CASSETVKNIQYF.

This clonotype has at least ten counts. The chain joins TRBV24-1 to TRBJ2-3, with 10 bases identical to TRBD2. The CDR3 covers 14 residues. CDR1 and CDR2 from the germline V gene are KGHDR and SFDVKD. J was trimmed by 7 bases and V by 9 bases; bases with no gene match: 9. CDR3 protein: CATQRGGDSNTQYF. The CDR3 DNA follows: TGTGCCACCCAGCGGGGGGGCGATTCGAATACGCAGTATTTT.